This passage covers 26 T cell receptor beta chains from one sample sequenced in a study of blood T cells in healthy people across ages. Primers used in a second PCR of about 7 to 12 cycles were a sample-barcoded 5' primer and a J-beta primer mix. MiXCR, applied by TCRdb to the 5' RACE reads, yields one record per CDR3 protein. The repertoire holds about 1.4 million distinct CDR3 sequences, with 59% as singletons. The material sequenced was blood. All receptors derive from a man between 18 and 35 years old in good health.

V is TRBV4-2 and J is TRBJ2-4; D is perhaps TRBD2 (6 bases). V was cut by 0 bases and J by 0 bases, with 15 bases left in between. Germline V gene sequence: CDR1 LGHNA, CDR2 YNFKEQ. The CDR3 sequence is 18 residues long. CDR3 amino acids: CASSQDQEKGLAKNIQYF. CDR3 coding DNA: TGTGCCAGCAGCCAAGATCAGGAGAAGGGACTAGCCAAAAACATTCAGTACTTC.

The chain links TRBV18 to TRBJ2-1, with D perhaps TRBD2 (6 bases). Trimming stripped 6 bases from V and 4 bases from J, with 16 bases between. The length of the CDR3 is 15 residues. Germline CDR1 and CDR2: KGHSH and LQKENI. The CDR3: CASSRGGALYNEQFF. As DNA, the CDR3 is TGTGCCAGCTCCCGAGGAGGGGCCCTTTACAATGAGCAGTTCTTC. Full variable domain (remainder filled in from reference TRBV18 and TRBJ2-1): NAGVMQNPRHLVRRRGQEARLRCSPMKGHSHVYWYRQLPEEGLKFMVYLQKENIIDESGMPKERFSAEFPKEGPSILRIQQVVRGDSAAYFCASSRGGALYNEQFFGPGTRLTVL.

The gene calls are TRBV27 and TRBJ2-7; a weak D match, TRBD1 (5 bases). The V end lost 2 bases, the J end lost 0 bases, and 14 bases lay between the germline ends. The CDR3 sequence is 16 residues long. Germline CDR1 and CDR2: MNHEY and SMNVEV (reference sequence). For the CDR3, the DNA is TGTGCCAGCAGTTTAGGGGCGCGGACGAGCTCCTACGAGCAGTACTTC. This codes for CASSLGARTSSYEQYF.

The chain carries TRBV3-1 and TRBJ1-2, with unresolved D. The CDR3 length is 15 residues. The V gene's germline CDR1 is LGHDT and CDR2 YNNKEL (reference sequence). V was shortened by 0 bases and J by 1 base, with 9 bases between the two germline ends. The CDR3 DNA follows: TGTGCCAGCAGCCAAGAAATGGACTTTAACTATGGCTACACCTTC. Translated: CASSQEMDFNYGYTF.

The chain employs TRBV20-1 and TRBJ2-5; D is possibly TRBD2 (6 bases). The germline gives CDR1 DFQATT, CDR2 SNEGSKA (reference sequence). Trimming stripped 0 bases from V and 5 bases from J, with 13 bases between. This CDR3 has 14 amino acids. This CDR3 is CSARETSLLETQYF. In DNA, the CDR3 is TGCAGTGCTAGAGAGACTAGTTTGTTGGAGACCCAGTACTTC.

Turning to this clonotype: Here the CDR3 omits its conserved ending phenylalanine or tryptophan, so a read error is the likely source. The genes are TRBV7-9 and TRBJ2-1, with 8 bases identical to TRBD2. CDR1 is SEHNR, CDR2 FQNEAQ, per germline (reference sequence). The V segment lost 5 bases and the J segment 2 bases; nucleotides outside the gene matches: 5. The CDR3 spans 15 residues. In DNA form, the CDR3 reads TGTGCCAGCAGCCCACTAGCGGACGCCTACAATGAGCAGTTCCTC. Its translation: CASSPLADAYNEQFL.

This chain links TRBV7-9 with TRBJ2-1; the match to TRBD2 covers 7 bases. After removal of 3 bases from V and 3 bases from J, the junction contained 20 bases not matched to a gene. The CDR3 has 20 residues. Germline lookup yields CDR1 SEHNR and CDR2 FQNEAQ (reference sequence). The CDR3 nucleotides are TGTGCCAGCAGCTTTAATGTCGTGGGAGGGTCCACGACATACTACAATGAGCAGTTCTTC. This sequence encodes CASSFNVVGGSTTYYNEQFF.

The genes are TRBV6-6 and TRBJ1-2; weak D call: TRBD1 (5 bases). CDR1 is MNHNY, CDR2 SVGAGI, per germline (reference sequence). The CDR3 is 13 amino acids. V lost 5 bases and J 4 bases, leaving 11 bases between the germline ends. In nucleotides, the CDR3 is TGTGCCAGCAGTACGGGACCCATCTATGGCTACACCTTC. It translates to CASSTGPIYGYTF.

This clonotype has just a few counts. One end of the junction does not line up with germline, which may come from a read error. The rearrangement joins TRBV4-3 to TRBJ2-5, with D possibly TRBD2 on 5 matching bases. Germline lookup yields CDR1 LGHNA and CDR2 YSLEER. This CDR3 has 15 residues. CDR3 region: CASSQERQLQETQYF. In DNA, the CDR3 is TGCGCCAGCAGTCAAGAGCGGCAACTCCAAGAGACCCAGTACTTC.

J is TRBJ2-1 and V is TRBV4-2; possibly TRBD2 for D (5 bases). V shed 1 base and J shed 8 bases, with 12 bases lying between them. Germline V CDR1 and CDR2: LGHNA, YNFKEQ. The CDR3 spans 14 residues. CDR3 sequence reads: CASSQGDGSDEQFF. In DNA form, the CDR3 reads TGTGCCAGCAGCCAAGGGGATGGGAGCGATGAGCAGTTCTTC.

This clonotype was detected once. The V gene is TRBV2, the J gene TRBJ2-1; D remains unclear. Germline V lookup: CDR1 SNHLY, CDR2 FYNNEI. Between the trimmed V and J ends, which lost 3 bases and 2 bases, there was a span of 8 bases. CDR3 length: 14 residues. This CDR3 reads CASSERTPYNEQFF. The DNA of the CDR3 is TGTGCCAGCAGTGAGCGGACCCCCTACAATGAGCAGTTCTTC.

The chain combines TRBV10-3 with TRBJ2-2; no definite D call. With 7 bases removed from V and 7 bases from J, the gap between germline ends came to 7 bases. CDR1 ENHRY and CDR2 SYGVKD come from the germline V gene. The CDR3 runs 11 residues. The CDR3 coding sequence is TGTGCCATCATTGTAAGCGGGGAGCTGTTTTTT. Translation: CAIIVSGELFF.

The chain uses TRBV6-1 and TRBJ2-1; possibly TRBD1 for D (6 bases). The CDR3 loop spans 16 amino acids. Germline V CDR1 and CDR2: MNHNS, SASEGT. V was pared by 2 bases and J by 8 bases, with 19 bases between. CDR3 bases: TGTGCCAGCAGTGAAAGGCCGGCGCAGGGGTCCCATGAGCAGTTCTTC. Translation: CASSERPAQGSHEQFF.

The chain combines TRBV20-1 with TRBJ1-5; 11 positions agree with TRBD1. The germline CDR1 and CDR2 sequences are DFQATT and SNEGSKA (reference sequence). Losses at the gene ends were 6 bases for V and 5 bases for J; bases not matched to a gene: 3. This CDR3 is 13 amino acids long. CDR3 coding DNA: TGCAGTGCCAGGGACAGGGGGTATCAGCCCCAGCATTTT. It is translated as CSARDRGYQPQHF.

The genes are TRBV5-1 and TRBJ2-1, with 8 bases fitting TRBD2. The end of the DNA aligns better with TRBJ2-7, so the J call may be wrong. This CDR3 has 15 amino acids. Looked up from germline, CDR1 is SGHRS and CDR2 is YFSETQ. The CDR3 loop is CASSSVGGVSNEQYF. The CDR3 nucleotides read TGCGCCAGCAGCTCGGTCGGGGGGGTAAGCAATGAGCAGTACTTC.

This clonotype has more than one count but fewer than ten. V is TRBV20-1 and J is TRBJ1-5; TRBD1 aligns across 9 bases. This CDR3 is 15 amino acids long. In germline, CDR1 is DFQATT, CDR2 SNEGSKA (reference sequence). Trimming at V came to 6 bases and at J to 6 bases, leaving 12 bases not matched to a gene. CDR3 coding DNA: TGCAGTGCGAGACCCACAGGGGGCGAGGTTCAGCCCCAGCATTTT. The encoded protein is CSARPTGGEVQPQHF.

The rearrangement joins TRBV7-2 to TRBJ2-3; D unclear. The V and J ends lost 5 bases and 5 bases respectively, with 11 bases between them. The CDR3 consists of 13 residues. The germline gives CDR1 SGHTA, CDR2 FQGNSA. As DNA, the CDR3 is TGTGCCAGCAGCCCCCTCGGTAAAGATACGCAGTATTTT. It is translated as CASSPLGKDTQYF.

The gene calls are TRBV6-5 and TRBJ1-4; D gene ambiguous. The germline V and J ends were trimmed by 5 bases and 0 bases, with 10 bases remaining between them. This CDR3 has 15 residues. Germline CDR1 and CDR2: MNHEY and SVGAGI. CDR3: CASSPTTATNEKLFF. The CDR3 nucleotides read TGTGCCAGCAGTCCTACCACTGCAACTAATGAAAAACTGTTTTTT.

V gene TRBV20-1 combines with J gene TRBJ2-1; 8 bases are a match to TRBD2. V shed 2 bases and J 4 bases; nucleotides not matched to a gene: 10. The germline CDR1 and CDR2 sequences are DFQATT and SNEGSKA (reference sequence). This CDR3 is built from 16 residues. The CDR3 region has the DNA TGCAGTGCTAGACTCCCTAGCGGGTCCCGTTACAATGAGCAGTTCTTC. Amino acid sequence: CSARLPSGSRYNEQFF.

Concerning this clonotype itself: A read error is possible here, since a much larger clone lies one base away. V is TRBV25-1 and J is TRBJ2-3; TRBD1 is a possible D gene (6 bases). There are 14 residues in the CDR3. The germline gives CDR1 MGHDK, CDR2 SYGVNS. CDR3 residues: CASSRRGGTDRQYF. Here the CDR3 DNA reads TGTGCCAGCAGCCGCAGGGGCGGCACAGATAGGCAGTATTTT.

The chain carries TRBV20-1 and TRBJ2-7, with 15 bases aligning to TRBD2. Germline V gene lookup returns CDR1 DFQATT and CDR2 SNEGSKA (reference sequence). The ends lost 8 bases at V and 2 bases at J; junction bases unmatched: 4. This CDR3 contains 14 residues. CDR3 DNA: TGCAGTACACGGACTAGCGGGGGGGCCTACGAGCAGTACTTC. The encoded protein is CSTRTSGGAYEQYF.

J is TRBJ2-7 and V is TRBV28; D tentatively fits TRBD1 or TRBD2 (5 bases each). The DNA end favors TRBJ2-5, so the J call may be wrong. The CDR3 runs to 19 residues. Germline V gives CDR1 MDHEN, CDR2 SYDVKM. The CDR3: CASSLFIVRRDQRRETQYF. The DNA for the CDR3 is TGTGCCAGCAGTTTATTTATTGTGAGAAGGGACCAACGTCGGGAGACCCAGTACTTC.

This sequence joins TRBV29-1 and TRBJ2-4; 12 nucleotides line up with TRBD1. The end of the DNA aligns better with TRBJ2-7, so the J call may be wrong. The CDR3 runs 14 residues. Germline V gives CDR1 SQVTM, CDR2 ANQGSEA. CDR3 in DNA: TGCAGCGTTGATGGGGACAGGGGGCTTCACGAGCAGTACTTC. It yields the protein CSVDGDRGLHEQYF.

The gene calls are TRBV20-1 and TRBJ1-2; the match to TRBD1 covers 8 bases. Germline loops: CDR1 DFQATT, CDR2 SNEGSKA (reference sequence). The CDR3 runs to 12 residues. Germline trimming cut 4 bases from V and 6 bases from J; bases unmatched to any gene: 4. The CDR3 bases are TGCAGTGCTAATGACAGGGGCAATGGCTACACCTTC. Translation: CSANDRGNGYTF.

The chain employs TRBV6-5 and TRBJ1-6; D not certain. Deletions cut 2 bases from V and 8 bases from J, with 10 bases between. Germline CDR1 is MNHEY and CDR2 is SVGAGI. This CDR3 has 14 amino acids. The DNA of the CDR3 is TGTGCCAGCAGTTACAAGGGTGTAGATTCACCCCTCCACTTT. Translating gives CASSYKGVDSPLHF.

The rearrangement links TRBV5-6 to TRBJ1-2; 8 bases agree with TRBD1. Germline V lookup: CDR1 SGHDT, CDR2 YYEEEE. The CDR3 spans 15 residues. V dropped 2 bases and J dropped 5; count of bases not matched to a gene: 8. CDR3 amino acids: CASSFYQGAPYGYTF. In DNA form, the CDR3 reads TGTGCCAGCAGCTTCTATCAGGGGGCGCCGTATGGCTACACCTTC.